These 14 T cell receptor beta chains were sequenced from one sample in a study of T cell responses to AZD1222 COVID-19 vaccine. TCRdb keeps only in-frame clones here, not all; method: immunoSEQ multiplex PCR. The data show 110,000 to 150,000 clones, with 92% seen just once and around 3.8% held by the top ten. The sample was peripheral blood, taken on day 0 of AZD1222 vaccination. All receptors derive from an adult in good health.

This rearrangement joins TRBV7-2 to TRBJ2-1; 12 bases align to TRBD2. CDR3 length equals 18 residues. Germline V gene data show CDR1 as SGHTA and CDR2 as FQGNSA. The ends lost 5 bases at V and 4 bases at J; junction bases unmatched: 12. CDR3 nucleotides: TGTGCCAGCAGCCCCAGGGTCCGACTAGCGGGAGAGTACAATGAGCAGTTCTTC. It encodes CASSPRVRLAGEYNEQFF.

The rearrangement joins TRBV27 to TRBJ1-6, with TRBD1 as a possible D gene (5 bases). Germline CDR1 is MNHEY and CDR2 is SMNVEV (reference sequence). This CDR3 spans 19 amino acids. The V gene lost 1 base and the J gene lost 2 bases, with 18 bases spanning the gap. CDR3 region: CASSLWAGRDGAYNSPLHF. CDR3 coding DNA: TGTGCCAGCAGTTTATGGGCAGGGCGAGATGGCGCCTATAATTCACCCCTCCACTTT.

This chain uses TRBV12-3 or TRBV12-4 with TRBJ2-7; 7 bases agree with TRBD2. The CDR3 contains 13 residues. After removal of 7 bases from V and 5 bases from J, the junction contained 8 bases not matched to a gene. The CDR3 is CASTLAGVHEQYF. The CDR3 region has the DNA TGTGCCAGCACCCTCGCGGGGGTCCACGAGCAGTACTTC.

This clone has just a few counts. The gene calls are TRBV7-2 and TRBJ1-1; D remains ambiguous. V was clipped by 5 bases and J by 6 bases, with 19 bases between them. Germline values: CDR1 SGHTA, CDR2 FQGNSA. The CDR3 sequence is 15 residues long. The DNA for the CDR3 is TGTGCCAGCAGCCCCCAACCCGGCAGCTCTTCTGAAGCTTTCTTT. Translated, it gives CASSPQPGSSSEAFF.

The V gene is TRBV2, the J gene TRBJ2-1; D is unresolved. Per the germline V gene, CDR1 is SNHLY and CDR2 is FYNNEI. The CDR3 loop spans 10 amino acids. Trimming left V 4 bases short and J 9 bases short, with 4 bases between. The CDR3 DNA sequence: TGTGCCAGCAGTGTGGGTGAGCAGTTCTTC. Protein sequence: CASSVGEQFF.

This chain uses TRBV25-1 with TRBJ2-1, with 9 bases identical to TRBD1. The CDR3 totals 17 residues. Germline values: CDR1 MGHDK, CDR2 SYGVNS. V was clipped by 6 bases and J by 5 bases; unmatched bases: 14. The CDR3 coding sequence is TGTGCCAGCAGAGGGGACAGGGTGATTGGGGGCCACAATGAGCAGTTCTTC. Translated: CASRGDRVIGGHNEQFF.

V gene TRBV7-9 combines with J gene TRBJ2-7; possible D gene TRBD2, 5 bases. Germline V gives CDR1 SEHNR, CDR2 FQNEAQ (reference sequence). This CDR3 comprises 13 residues. V was clipped by 3 bases and J by 2 bases, with 8 bases between them. The DNA for the CDR3 is TGTGCCAGCAGCTTGGACGGGACCTACGAGCAGTACTTC. Its translation is CASSLDGTYEQYF.

The rearrangement joins TRBV5-1 to TRBJ2-2; 9 bases agree with TRBD2. The CDR3 loop spans 16 amino acids. Germline V gene sequence: CDR1 SGHRS, CDR2 YFSETQ. The J segment lost 4 bases and the V segment lost 5 bases, leaving 9 bases of the junction unmatched. CDR3 protein: CASRLAGLRSTGELFF. The CDR3 coding sequence is TGCGCCAGCAGACTAGCGGGCCTAAGATCCACCGGGGAGCTGTTTTTT. Using reference TRBV5-1 and TRBJ2-2 for the parts outside the CDR3, the full variable domain is KAGVTQTPRYLIKTRGQQVTLSCSPISGHRSVSWYQQTPGQGLQFLFEYFSETQRNKGNFPGRFSGRQFSNSRSEMNVSTLELGDSALYLCASRLAGLRSTGELFFGEGSRLTVL.

The rearrangement joins TRBV5-1 to TRBJ1-1, with unresolved D. Per germline, CDR1 SGHRS and CDR2 YFSETQ. The CDR3 runs 13 residues. The V and J ends lost 4 bases and 2 bases respectively, with 9 bases between them. The CDR3 loop is CASSVTLNTEAFF. In nucleotides, the CDR3 is TGCGCCAGCAGCGTGACACTAAACACTGAAGCTTTCTTT. The full variable domain, its missing parts supplied by reference TRBV5-1 and TRBJ1-1, is KAGVTQTPRYLIKTRGQQVTLSCSPISGHRSVSWYQQTPGQGLQFLFEYFSETQRNKGNFPGRFSGRQFSNSRSEMNVSTLELGDSALYLCASSVTLNTEAFFGQGTRLTVV.

The chain uses TRBV7-2 and TRBJ2-7, with 8 bases aligning to TRBD1. From germline, CDR1 is SGHTA and CDR2 FQGNSA. The trim removed 5 bases at V and 2 bases at J, leaving 5 bases unmatched. This CDR3 region has 14 residues. The CDR3: CASSAGTGPYEQYF. The CDR3 nucleotides read TGTGCCAGCAGCGCAGGGACAGGACCCTACGAGCAGTACTTC.

The gene calls are TRBV5-6 and TRBJ2-1; no definite D call. Germline V gene data show CDR1 as SGHDT and CDR2 as YYEEEE. The CDR3 totals 16 residues. Trimming took 0 bases from V and 0 from J, leaving 10 bases between them. The CDR3 protein is CASSLAGVSSYNEQFF. The CDR3 DNA reads as TGTGCCAGCAGCTTGGCGGGCGTTAGCTCCTACAATGAGCAGTTCTTC.

The table lists this clone with a few counts. The chain links TRBV10-2 to TRBJ2-7, with a weak D call TRBD2 (5 bases). The CDR3 has 14 residues. Germline loops: CDR1 WSHSY, CDR2 SAAADI. V was trimmed by 1 base and J by 7 bases, leaving 14 bases between them. The CDR3 region is CASSEFLRAGEQYF. The CDR3 DNA sequence: TGCGCCAGCAGTGAGTTTCTGAGGGCTGGGGAGCAGTACTTC.

The chain has TRBV30 and TRBJ2-7; TRBD2 agrees at 8 bases. This CDR3 spans 17 amino acids. Germline CDR1 GTSNPN, CDR2 SVGIG (reference sequence). V lost 3 bases to trimming and J lost 5 bases; unmatched junction nucleotides: 18. The CDR3 DNA reads TGTGCCTGGAGCGCCCCCTCCCCCCCAGCGGGAGCTAACGAGCAGTACTTC. It encodes CAWSAPSPPAGANEQYF.

J is TRBJ1-3 and V is TRBV7-9, with D maybe TRBD1 (5 bases). Deletions cut 3 bases from V and 3 bases from J, with 9 bases between. The CDR3 is made up of 14 amino acids. CDR1 and CDR2 (germline): SEHNR, FQNEAQ (reference sequence). The CDR3 bases are TGTGCCAGCAGCTTGAGCAGGGATGGAAACACCATATATTTT. This gives the protein CASSLSRDGNTIYF.